The sequence of this T cell receptor (beta chain) was determined in a study of shared clonotypes between healthy human individuals. General study results and limits: Non-shared clonotypes showed lower generation probabilities than clonotypes common to all four donors.

An assay was performed, and its level was deep. Sequencing used immunoSEQ multiplex PCR; TCRdb keeps in-frame clones, though not all of them. The table includes a few million clones, 93% detected once. On this clone itself: Antigen specificity is unknown.

The naive CD8 population came from CD45RO-negative cells selected for CCR7, without terminally differentiated effector memory CD45RA+ cells. The donor cohort consisted entirely of Caucasian adults residing in Nashville, Tennessee. Sequencing was done on a sample of naive CD8+ T cells from PBMCs. The receptor comes from a man between 18 and 35 years old in good health. Some clones in this sample may be carry-over from other donors' samples.

In DNA form, the CDR3 reads TGTGCCAGCAGGACTCTAGCGGGAGGGCCGGGAAACACCGGGGAGCTGTTTTTT. This translates into CASRTLAGGPGNTGELFF. This chain links TRBV2 with TRBJ2-2, with TRBD2 matching 12 bases. Germline values: CDR1 SNHLY, CDR2 FYNNEI. The CDR3 runs 18 residues. After removal of 6 bases from V and 2 bases from J, the junction contained 10 bases not matched to a gene.